This T cell receptor beta chain was captured in a study of T cell repertoires in cytomegalovirus infection. Findings and limits, study-wide: Summed public TCR beta family frequency identified CMV carriers bearing the relevant HLA. The ex vivo response showed dominance by HLA-C-restricted CMV-specific TCR beta clonotypes.

Via MiXCR, TCRdb re-called the reads, giving one row per CDR3 protein. The repertoire holds around 900,000 distinct CDR3 sequences, roughly 30% seen once, with over 12% in the top ten. Turning to this clonotype: Antigen unknown.

The CDR3 loop spans 14 amino acids. V dropped 4 bases and J dropped 6; count of bases not matched to a gene: 8. Germline V gene lookup returns CDR1 DFQATT and CDR2 SNEGSKA (reference sequence). Sample: cultured CD8+ T cells from PBMCs, taken from culture after CMV antigen stimulation. The rearrangement uses TRBV20-1 and TRBJ1-5; 8 nucleotides align to TRBD1. The source is a human donor in good health (CMV status not recorded). Some clones in this sample may be carry-over from other donors' samples. For the CDR3, the DNA is TGCAGTGCTATCTGGCAGGGGGCGGGTCAGCCCCAGCATTTT. Amino acid sequence: CSAIWQGAGQPQHF.